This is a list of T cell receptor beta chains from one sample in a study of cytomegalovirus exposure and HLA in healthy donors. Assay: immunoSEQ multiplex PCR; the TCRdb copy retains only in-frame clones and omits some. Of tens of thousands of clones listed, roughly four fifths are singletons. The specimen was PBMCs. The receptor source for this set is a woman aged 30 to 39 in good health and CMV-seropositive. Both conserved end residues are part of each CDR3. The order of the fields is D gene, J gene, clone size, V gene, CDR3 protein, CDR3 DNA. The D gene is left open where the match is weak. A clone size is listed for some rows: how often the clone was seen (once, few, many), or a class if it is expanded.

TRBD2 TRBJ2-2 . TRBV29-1 CSVGGWTSGRIGGELFF TGCAGCGTTGGGGGTTGGACTAGCGGGAGGATCGGCGGGGAGCTGTTTTTT
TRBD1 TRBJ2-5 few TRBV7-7 CASSPDRAGTQYF TGTGCTAGCAGCCCAGACAGGGCGGGGACCCAGTACTTC
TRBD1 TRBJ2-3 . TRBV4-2 CASSLRDSYKADTQYF TGTGCCAGCAGCCTCCGGGACAGCTATAAAGCAGATACGCAGTATTTT
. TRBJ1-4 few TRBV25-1 CASSEPRGGGEKLFF TGTGCCAGCAGTGAACCGAGGGGAGGGGGTGAAAAACTGTTTTTT
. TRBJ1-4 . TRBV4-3 CASSHDSTNEKLFF TGCGCCAGCAGCCATGACTCAACTAATGAAAAACTGTTTTTT
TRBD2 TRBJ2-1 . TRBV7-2 CASRRTSDDYNEQFF TGTGCCAGCAGACGGACTAGCGACGACTACAATGAGCAGTTCTTC
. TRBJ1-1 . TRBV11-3 CASSQKGLNTEAFF TGTGCCAGCAGCCAGAAGGGGTTGAACACTGAAGCTTTCTTT
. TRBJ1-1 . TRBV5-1 CASSLSARTNTEAFF TGCGCCAGCAGCTTAAGCGCACGCACAAACACTGAAGCTTTCTTT
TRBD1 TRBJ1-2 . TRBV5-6 CASSFGQDGYTF TGTGCCAGCAGCTTCGGACAGGATGGCTACACCTTC
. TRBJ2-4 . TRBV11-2 CASSLPSSKNIQYF TGTGCCAGCAGCCTACCTTCATCCAAAAACATTCAGTACTTC
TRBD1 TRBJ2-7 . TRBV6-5 CASSYSGTGNLYEQYF TGTGCCAGCAGTTACTCGGGGACAGGGAACCTCTACGAGCAGTACTTC
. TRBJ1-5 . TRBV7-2 CASSFVTPPAVRHF TGTGCCAGCAGCTTTGTAACTCCCCCTGCCGTAAGGCATTTT
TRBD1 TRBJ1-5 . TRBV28 CATRTRMTGLDQPQHF TGTGCCACCAGGACCCGAATGACAGGGTTGGATCAGCCCCAGCATTTT
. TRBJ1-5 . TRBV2 CASRGADPDQPQHF TGTGCCAGCAGGGGGGCCGACCCGGATCAGCCCCAGCATTTT
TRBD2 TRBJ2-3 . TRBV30 CAWGLAGLTDTQYF TGTGCCTGGGGACTAGCGGGACTGACAGATACGCAGTATTTT
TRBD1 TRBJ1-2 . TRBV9 CASSSGTGDGYTF TGTGCCAGCAGCAGCGGGACAGGGGATGGCTACACCTTC
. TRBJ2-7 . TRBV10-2 CASSVTSGVYEQYF TGCGCCAGCAGTGTTACTAGTGGGGTCTACGAGCAGTACTTC
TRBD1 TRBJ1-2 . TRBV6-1 CASTDRGRSLGYTF TGTGCCAGCACCGACAGGGGGCGATCGTTGGGCTACACCTTC
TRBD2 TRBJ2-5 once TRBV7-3 CASSLRGGPEETQYF TGTGCCAGCAGCTTACGGGGAGGGCCGGAAGAGACCCAGTACTTC
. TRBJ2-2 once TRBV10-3 CAISNDRNTGELFF TGTGCCATCAGCAACGACAGAAACACCGGGGAGCTGTTTTTT
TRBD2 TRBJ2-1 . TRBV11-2 CASSPYAGVANEQFF TGTGCCAGCAGCCCTTACGCGGGAGTGGCCAATGAGCAGTTCTTC
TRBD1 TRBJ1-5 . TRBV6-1 CASSEGGQNHQHF TGTGCCAGCAGTGAAGGGGGACAGAATCACCAGCATTTT
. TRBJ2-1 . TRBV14 CASSQDRRGQQFF TGTGCCAGCAGCCAAGATAGGAGGGGGCAGCAGTTCTTC
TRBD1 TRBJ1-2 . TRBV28 CASNRGFGYTF TGTGCCAGCAACAGGGGGTTTGGCTACACCTTC
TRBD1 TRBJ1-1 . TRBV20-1 CSAHDRGLAFF TGCAGTGCCCATGACAGGGGGCTAGCTTTCTTT
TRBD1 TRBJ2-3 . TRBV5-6 CASSIGQATDTQYF TGTGCCAGCAGCATAGGACAGGCCACAGATACGCAGTATTTT
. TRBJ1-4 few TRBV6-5 CASSLTAPSTNEKLFF TGTGCCAGCAGTTTGACAGCACCTTCAACTAATGAAAAACTGTTTTTT
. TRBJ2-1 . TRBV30 CAWSVGGEQFF TGTGCCTGGAGTGTGGGGGGTGAGCAGTTCTTC
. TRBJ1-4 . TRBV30 CAWSPNGRTNEKLFF TGTGCCTGGAGCCCCAACGGTAGAACTAATGAAAAACTGTTTTTT
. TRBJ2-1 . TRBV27 CASSFGASYNEQFF TGTGCCAGCAGTTTTGGGGCCTCCTACAATGAGCAGTTCTTC
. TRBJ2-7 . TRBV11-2 CASSLQGYEQYF TGTGCCAGCAGCTTGCAGGGTTACGAGCAGTACTTC
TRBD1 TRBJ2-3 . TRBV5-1 CASSFTGQGSVDTQYF TGCGCCAGCAGCTTCACGGGACAGGGTAGCGTCGATACGCAGTATTTT
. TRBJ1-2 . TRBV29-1 CSVVGGRNYGYTF TGCAGCGTTGTCGGGGGTCGAAACTATGGCTACACCTTC
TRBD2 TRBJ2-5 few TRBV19 CASSRRGRKLTQYF TGTGCCAGTTCTCGCCGCGGGAGAAAACTAACCCAGTACTTC
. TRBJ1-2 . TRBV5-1 CASSLAANYGYTF TGCGCCAGCAGCTTGGCAGCTAACTATGGCTACACCTTC
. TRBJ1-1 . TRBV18 CASSPKSQNTEAFF TGTGCCAGCTCACCAAAGTCACAGAACACTGAAGCTTTCTTT
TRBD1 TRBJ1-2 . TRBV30 CACRTGIEVGYTF TGTGCCTGCCGGACAGGAATAGAGGTTGGCTACACCTTC
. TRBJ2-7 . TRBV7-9 CASRPTLGHEQYF TGTGCCAGCAGGCCCACGCTAGGTCACGAGCAGTACTTC
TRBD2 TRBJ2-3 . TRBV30 CAWSPPWGRGDTDTQYF TGTGCCTGGAGTCCTCCGTGGGGGCGGGGGGACACAGATACGCAGTATTTT
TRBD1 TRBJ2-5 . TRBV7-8 CASSRRGRDQETQYF TGTGCCAGCAGCAGAAGGGGGCGCGACCAAGAGACCCAGTACTTC
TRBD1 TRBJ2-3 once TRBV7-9 CASSHEGQGKSDTQYF TGTGCCAGCAGCCACGAGGGACAGGGAAAGTCAGATACGCAGTATTTT
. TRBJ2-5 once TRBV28 CASRLTGLETQYF TGTGCCAGCAGACTAACAGGGTTGGAGACCCAGTACTTC
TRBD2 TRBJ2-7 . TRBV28 CASRASGSIYKQYF TGTGCCAGCAGGGCTAGCGGGAGTATCTACAAGCAGTACTTC
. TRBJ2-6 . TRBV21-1 CASSIGDLTF TGTGCCAGCAGCATAGGGGACCTGACTTTC
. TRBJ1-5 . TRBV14 CASSHGYNQPQHF TGTGCCAGCAGCCACGGTTACAATCAGCCCCAGCATTTT
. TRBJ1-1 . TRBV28 CASSLVLGAQAFF TGTGCCAGCAGTTTAGTTTTGGGGGCTCAAGCTTTCTTT
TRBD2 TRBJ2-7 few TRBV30 CAWSPSGYEQYF TGTGCCTGGAGTCCTAGCGGGTACGAGCAGTACTTC
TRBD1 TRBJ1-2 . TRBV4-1 CASSQGGRGPFGYTF TGCGCCAGCAGCCAAGGTGGCAGGGGGCCTTTTGGCTACACCTTC
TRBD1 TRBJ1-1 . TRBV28 CASRDRGEAFF TGTGCCAGCAGAGACAGGGGTGAAGCTTTCTTT
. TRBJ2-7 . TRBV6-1 CASSLAWQGPYEQYF TGTGCCAGCAGCCTCGCGTGGCAGGGGCCCTACGAGCAGTACTTC
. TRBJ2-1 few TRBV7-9 CASSWGGDEQFF TGTGCCAGCAGCTGGGGAGGCGATGAGCAGTTCTTC
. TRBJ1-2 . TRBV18 CASTTQGGSNYGYTF TGTGCCAGCACGACCCAGGGAGGGTCGAACTATGGCTACACCTTC
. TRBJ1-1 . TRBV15 CATSRDSGVTEAFF TGTGCCACCAGCAGAGATTCAGGGGTTACTGAAGCTTTCTTT
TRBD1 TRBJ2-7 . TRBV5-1 CASRGSRGIYEQYF TGCGCCAGCCGGGGATCCAGGGGGATCTACGAGCAGTACTTC
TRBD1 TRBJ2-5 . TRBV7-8 CASSLGSGGAQETQYF TGTGCCAGCAGCTTAGGTTCAGGGGGAGCGCAAGAGACCCAGTACTTC
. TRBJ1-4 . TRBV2 CASSVWRGFRGNEKLFF TGTGCCAGCAGTGTCTGGAGGGGTTTTCGAGGAAATGAAAAACTGTTTTTT
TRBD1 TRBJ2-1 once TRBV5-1 CASSSQGNEQFF TGCGCCAGCAGCTCACAGGGGAATGAGCAGTTCTTC